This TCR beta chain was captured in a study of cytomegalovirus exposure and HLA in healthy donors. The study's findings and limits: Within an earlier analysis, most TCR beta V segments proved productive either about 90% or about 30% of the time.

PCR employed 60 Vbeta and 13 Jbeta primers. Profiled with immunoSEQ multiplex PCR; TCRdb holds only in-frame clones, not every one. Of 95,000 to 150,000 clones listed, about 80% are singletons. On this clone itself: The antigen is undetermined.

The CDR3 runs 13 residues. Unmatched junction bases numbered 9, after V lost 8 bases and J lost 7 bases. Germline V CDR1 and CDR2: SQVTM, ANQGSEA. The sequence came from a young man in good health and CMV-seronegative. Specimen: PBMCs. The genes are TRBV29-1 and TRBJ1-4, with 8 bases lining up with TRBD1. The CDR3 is CSSRTGMGEKLFF. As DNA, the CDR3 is TGCAGCTCACGGACAGGGATGGGTGAAAAACTGTTTTTT.